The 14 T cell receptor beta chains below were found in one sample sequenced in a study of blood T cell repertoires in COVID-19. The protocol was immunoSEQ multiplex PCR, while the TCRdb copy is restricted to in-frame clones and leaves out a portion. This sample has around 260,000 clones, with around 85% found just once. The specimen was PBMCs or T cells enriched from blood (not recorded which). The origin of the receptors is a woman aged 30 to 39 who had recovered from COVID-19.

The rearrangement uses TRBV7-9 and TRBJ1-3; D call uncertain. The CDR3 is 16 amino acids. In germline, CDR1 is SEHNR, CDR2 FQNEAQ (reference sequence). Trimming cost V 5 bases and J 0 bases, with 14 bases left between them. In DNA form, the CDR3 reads TGTGCCAGCAGCCGAATCCCCAGAATCTCTGGAAACACCATATATTTT. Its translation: CASSRIPRISGNTIYF. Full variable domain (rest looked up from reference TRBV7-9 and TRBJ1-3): DTGVSQNPRHKITKRGQNVTFRCDPISEHNRLYWYRQTLGQGPEFLTYFQNEAQLEKSRLLSDRFSAERPKGSFSTLEIQRTEQGDSAMYLCASSRIPRISGNTIYFGEGSWLTVV.

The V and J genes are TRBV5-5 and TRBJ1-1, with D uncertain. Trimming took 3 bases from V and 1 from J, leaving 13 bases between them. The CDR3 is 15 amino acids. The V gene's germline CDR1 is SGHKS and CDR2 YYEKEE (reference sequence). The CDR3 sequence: CASSSRFSWNTEAFF. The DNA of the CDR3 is TGTGCCAGCAGCTCGAGGTTCTCCTGGAACACTGAAGCTTTCTTT.

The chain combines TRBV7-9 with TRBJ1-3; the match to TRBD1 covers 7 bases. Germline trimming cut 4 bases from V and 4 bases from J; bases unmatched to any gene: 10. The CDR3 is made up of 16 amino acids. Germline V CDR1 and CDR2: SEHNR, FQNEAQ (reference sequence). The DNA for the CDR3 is TGTGCCAGCAGCTCCCGCCTAACAGGGGAAGGAAACACCATATATTTT. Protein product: CASSSRLTGEGNTIYF.

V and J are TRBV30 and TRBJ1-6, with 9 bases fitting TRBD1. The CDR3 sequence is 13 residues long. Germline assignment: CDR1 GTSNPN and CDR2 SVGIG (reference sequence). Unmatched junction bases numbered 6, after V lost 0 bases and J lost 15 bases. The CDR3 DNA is TGTGCCTGGAGTGTAACGACAGGGGGGAACCTCCACTTT. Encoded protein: CAWSVTTGGNLHF.

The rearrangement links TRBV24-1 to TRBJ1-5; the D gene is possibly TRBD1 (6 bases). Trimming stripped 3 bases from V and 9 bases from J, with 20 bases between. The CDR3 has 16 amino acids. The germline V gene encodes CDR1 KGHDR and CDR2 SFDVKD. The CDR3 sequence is CATSDTSSGAEGPQHF. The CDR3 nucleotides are TGTGCCACCAGTGATACTTCGTCAGGGGCTGAGGGGCCCCAGCATTTT.

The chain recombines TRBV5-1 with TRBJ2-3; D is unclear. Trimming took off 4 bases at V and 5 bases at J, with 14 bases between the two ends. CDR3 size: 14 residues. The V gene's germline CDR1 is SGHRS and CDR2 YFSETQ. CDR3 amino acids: CASSPRLGGDTQYF. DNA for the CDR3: TGCGCCAGCAGCCCGCGGTTGGGTGGAGATACGCAGTATTTT.

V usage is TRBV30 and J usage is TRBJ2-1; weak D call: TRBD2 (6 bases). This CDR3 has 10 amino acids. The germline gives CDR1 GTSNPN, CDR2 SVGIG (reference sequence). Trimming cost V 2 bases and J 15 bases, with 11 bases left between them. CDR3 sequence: CAWSRGTLFF. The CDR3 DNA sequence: TGTGCCTGGAGTAGAGGGACTCTGTTCTTC.

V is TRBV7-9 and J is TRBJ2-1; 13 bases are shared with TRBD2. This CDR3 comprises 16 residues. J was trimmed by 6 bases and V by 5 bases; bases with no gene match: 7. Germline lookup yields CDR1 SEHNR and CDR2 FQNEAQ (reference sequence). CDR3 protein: CASSLLTSGRANEQFF. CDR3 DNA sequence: TGTGCCAGCAGCCTACTTACTAGCGGGAGGGCCAATGAGCAGTTCTTC.

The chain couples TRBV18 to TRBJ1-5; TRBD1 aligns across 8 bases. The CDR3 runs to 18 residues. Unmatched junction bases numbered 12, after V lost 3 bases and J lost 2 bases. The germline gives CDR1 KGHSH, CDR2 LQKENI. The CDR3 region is CASSPGQGKGSGNQPQHF. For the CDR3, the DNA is TGTGCCAGCTCACCCGGACAGGGAAAAGGAAGTGGCAATCAGCCCCAGCATTTT.

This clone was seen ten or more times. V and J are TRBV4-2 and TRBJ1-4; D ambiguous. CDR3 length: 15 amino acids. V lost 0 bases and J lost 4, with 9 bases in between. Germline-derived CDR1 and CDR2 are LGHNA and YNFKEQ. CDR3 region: CASSQDHGINEKLFF. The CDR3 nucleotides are TGTGCCAGCAGCCAAGATCACGGGATTAATGAAAAACTGTTTTTT.

Here the CDR3 reads CATGRAGGYNEQFF. As DNA, the CDR3 is TGTGCCACCGGTCGGGCGGGAGGATACAATGAGCAGTTCTTC. The chain links TRBV24-1 to TRBJ2-1, with 8 positions matching TRBD2. Germline V gene data show CDR1 as KGHDR and CDR2 as SFDVKD. The ends lost 9 bases at V and 4 bases at J; junction bases unmatched: 7. CDR3 length: 14 residues.

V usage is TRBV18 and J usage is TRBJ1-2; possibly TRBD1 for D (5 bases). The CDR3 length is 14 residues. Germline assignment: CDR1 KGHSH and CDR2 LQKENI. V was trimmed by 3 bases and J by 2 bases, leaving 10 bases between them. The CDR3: CASSPRGTNYGYTF. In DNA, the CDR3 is TGTGCCAGCTCACCGCGGGGGACGAACTATGGCTACACCTTC. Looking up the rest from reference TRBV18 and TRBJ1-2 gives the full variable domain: NAGVMQNPRHLVRRRGQEARLRCSPMKGHSHVYWYRQLPEEGLKFMVYLQKENIIDESGMPKERFSAEFPKEGPSILRIQQVVRGDSAAYFCASSPRGTNYGYTFGSGTRLTVV.

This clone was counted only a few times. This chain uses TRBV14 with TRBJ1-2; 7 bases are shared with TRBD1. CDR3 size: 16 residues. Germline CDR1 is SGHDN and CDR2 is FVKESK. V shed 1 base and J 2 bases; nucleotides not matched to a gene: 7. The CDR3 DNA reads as TGTGCCAGCAGCCAAGTGGAGGCAGGGGGGAACTATGGCTACACCTTC. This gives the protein CASSQVEAGGNYGYTF. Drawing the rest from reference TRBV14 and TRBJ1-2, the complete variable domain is EAGVTQFPSHSVIEKGQTVTLRCDPISGHDNLYWYRRVMGKEIKFLLHFVKESKQDESGMPNNRFLAERTGGTYSTLKVQPAELEDSGVYFCASSQVEAGGNYGYTFGSGTRLTVV.

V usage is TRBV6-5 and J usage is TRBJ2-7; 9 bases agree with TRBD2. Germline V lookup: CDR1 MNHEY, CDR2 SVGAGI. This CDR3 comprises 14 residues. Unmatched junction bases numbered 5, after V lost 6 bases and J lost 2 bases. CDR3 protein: CASRILAGTYEQYF. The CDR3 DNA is TGTGCCAGCAGAATCCTAGCGGGGACCTACGAGCAGTACTTC.